The rows below give T cell receptor beta chains drawn from one sample of a study of T cell repertoires in cytomegalovirus infection. A single record per CDR3 protein comes from TCRdb applying MiXCR to the reads. In the table there are just over 300,000 distinct CDR3 sequences, under 20% of which are singletons. The source material was PBMCs. The receptor set was obtained from a human donor in good health (CMV status not recorded). Some clones in this sample may be carry-over from other donors' samples. The CDR3 runs from the conserved cysteine through the conserved F or W. A D gene is named only where the DNA matches it firmly. Not every row has a clone size; where given, it reads once, few, many or a size class.

j_gene: TRBJ1-2
len: 12
abundance: few
v_gene: TRBV12-3/TRBV12-4
d_gene: -
CDR3aa: CASSFDDYGYTF
CDR3nt: TGTGCCAGCAGTTTTGACGACTATGGCTACACCTTC

j_gene: TRBJ1-6
len: 14
abundance: many
v_gene: TRBV6-1
d_gene: -
CDR3aa: CASGSRTENSPLHF
CDR3nt: TGTGCCAGCGGGAGCAGGACGGAGAATTCACCCCTCCACTTT

j_gene: TRBJ1-3
len: 14
abundance: -
v_gene: TRBV5-1
d_gene: TRBD1
CDR3aa: CASSLGQGRNTIYF
CDR3nt: TGCGCCAGCAGCTTGGGACAGGGACGAAACACCATATATTTT

j_gene: TRBJ2-1
len: 20
abundance: -
v_gene: TRBV5-6
d_gene: TRBD2
CDR3aa: CASSSPLGTSDMSSYNEQFF
CDR3nt: TGTGCCAGCAGCTCCCCGCTTGGGACTAGCGATATGAGCTCCTACAATGAGCAGTTCTTC

j_gene: TRBJ1-1
len: 14
abundance: many
v_gene: TRBV7-3
d_gene: -
CDR3aa: CASSPPGFGTEAFF
CDR3nt: TGTGCCAGCAGTCCCCCAGGGTTCGGCACTGAAGCTTTCTTT

j_gene: TRBJ2-4
len: 17
abundance: many
v_gene: TRBV7-2
d_gene: -
CDR3aa: CASSLQLRGRAKNIQYF
CDR3nt: TGTGCCAGCAGCTTACAGCTCAGGGGCAGGGCCAAAAACATTCAGTACTTC

j_gene: TRBJ2-5
len: 15
abundance: many
v_gene: TRBV5-5
d_gene: TRBD1
CDR3aa: CASSWGTGFTETQYF
CDR3nt: TGTGCCAGCAGCTGGGGGACAGGGTTTACGGAGACCCAGTACTTC

j_gene: TRBJ2-3
len: 17
abundance: few
v_gene: TRBV6-1
d_gene: TRBD1
CDR3aa: CASSEAADRGFTDTQYF
CDR3nt: TGTGCCAGCAGTGAAGCCGCAGACAGGGGCTTCACAGATACGCAGTATTTT

j_gene: TRBJ2-5
len: 15
abundance: few
v_gene: TRBV20-1
d_gene: -
CDR3aa: CSANGQGGGQETQYF
CDR3nt: TGCAGTGCTAACGGACAGGGAGGGGGTCAAGAGACCCAGTACTTC

j_gene: TRBJ2-7
len: 15
abundance: -
v_gene: TRBV29-1
d_gene: -
CDR3aa: CSVGEGGGFTYEQYF
CDR3nt: TGCAGCGTGGGGGAAGGGGGGGGATTTACCTACGAGCAGTACTTC

j_gene: TRBJ1-2
len: 14
abundance: -
v_gene: TRBV28
d_gene: -
CDR3aa: CASFRGGTNYGYTF
CDR3nt: TGTGCCAGCTTCCGTGGGGGGACAAACTATGGCTACACCTTC

j_gene: TRBJ2-7
len: 14
abundance: many
v_gene: TRBV12-3/TRBV12-4
d_gene: -
CDR3aa: CASSLRDGAYEQYF
CDR3nt: TGTGCCAGCAGTTTAAGGGACGGTGCCTACGAGCAGTACTTC

j_gene: TRBJ2-5
len: 14
abundance: many
v_gene: TRBV7-2
d_gene: -
CDR3aa: CASSLDQPRGTQYF
CDR3nt: TGTGCCAGCAGCTTAGACCAGCCCCGGGGGACCCAGTACTTC

j_gene: TRBJ2-2
len: 16
abundance: -
v_gene: TRBV11-2
d_gene: TRBD2
CDR3aa: CASSIRSLAGAGELFF
CDR3nt: TGTGCCAGCAGCATCAGGAGCCTAGCGGGGGCCGGGGAGCTGTTTTTT